This T cell receptor (beta chain) comes out of a study of T cell repertoires in cytomegalovirus infection. About the research overall: Both a matching HLA type and CMV infection were indicated by public TCR beta signatures.

Each CDR3 protein gets one entry after TCRdb re-called the reads with MiXCR. In the table there are some 590,000 distinct CDR3 sequences, approximately 40% of which are singletons. This CDR3 spans 18 amino acids. CDR1 and CDR2 from the germline V gene are SGHAT and FQNNGV. V was clipped by 1 base and J by 0 bases; unmatched bases: 6. Concerning this clonotype itself: Its specificity is not known.

Study-wide results and limits: In two of eight donors, the top clonotype was HLA-C-restricted CMV-specific.

Sequenced material: cultured PBMCs, taken from culture after CMV antigen stimulation. The rearrangement joins TRBV11-2 to TRBJ2-1, with TRBD2 identical over 10 bases. The receptor's source is a human donor in good health (CMV status not recorded). Some clones in this sample may be carry-over from other donors' samples. Here the CDR3 reads CASSLGLAGANSYNEQFF. CDR3 coding DNA: TGTGCCAGCAGCTTAGGTCTAGCGGGGGCGAACTCCTACAATGAGCAGTTCTTC.